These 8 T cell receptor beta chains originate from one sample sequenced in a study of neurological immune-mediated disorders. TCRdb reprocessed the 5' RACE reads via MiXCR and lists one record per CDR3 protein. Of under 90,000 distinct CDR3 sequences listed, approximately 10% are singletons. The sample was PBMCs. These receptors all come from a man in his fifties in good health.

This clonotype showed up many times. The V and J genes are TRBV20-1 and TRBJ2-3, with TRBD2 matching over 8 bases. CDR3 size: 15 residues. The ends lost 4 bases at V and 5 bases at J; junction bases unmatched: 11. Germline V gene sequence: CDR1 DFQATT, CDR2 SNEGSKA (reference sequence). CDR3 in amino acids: CSAIAVRGVGDTQYF. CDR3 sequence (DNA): TGCAGTGCTATTGCGGTGCGGGGGGTAGGAGATACGCAGTATTTT.

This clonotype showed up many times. CDR3 amino acids: CASSLASAGGYEQYF. The CDR3 nucleotides read TGCGCCAGCAGCTTGGCCTCGGCAGGGGGCTACGAGCAGTACTTC. The rearrangement links TRBV5-1 to TRBJ2-7; 7 bases fit TRBD1. V shed 0 bases and J 3 bases; nucleotides not matched to a gene: 6. The CDR3 sequence is 15 residues long. Germline V CDR1 and CDR2: SGHRS, YFSETQ.

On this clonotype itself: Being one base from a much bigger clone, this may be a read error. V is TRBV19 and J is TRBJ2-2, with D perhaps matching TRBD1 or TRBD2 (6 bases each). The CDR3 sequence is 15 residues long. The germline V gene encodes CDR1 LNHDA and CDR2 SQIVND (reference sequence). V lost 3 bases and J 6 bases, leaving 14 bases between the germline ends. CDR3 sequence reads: CASSIGGHGSGELFF. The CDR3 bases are TGTGCCAGTAGTATCGGGGGACATGGGTCCGGGGAGCTGTTTTTT.

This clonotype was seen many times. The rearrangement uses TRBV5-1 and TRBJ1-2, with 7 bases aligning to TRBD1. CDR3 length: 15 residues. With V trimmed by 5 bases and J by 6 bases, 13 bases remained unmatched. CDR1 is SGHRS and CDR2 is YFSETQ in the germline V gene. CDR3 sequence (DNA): TGCGCCAGCAGAAATTCGGACAGGAGCACGGATGGCTACACCTTC. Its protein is CASRNSDRSTDGYTF. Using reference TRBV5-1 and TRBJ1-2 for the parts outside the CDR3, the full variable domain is KAGVTQTPRYLIKTRGQQVTLSCSPISGHRSVSWYQQTPGQGLQFLFEYFSETQRNKGNFPGRFSGRQFSNSRSEMNVSTLELGDSALYLCASRNSDRSTDGYTFGSGTRLTVV.

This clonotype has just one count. CDR3 loop: CASSLARVSSYNEQFF. The DNA for the CDR3 is TGTGCCAGCAGCTTAGCTAGGGTGAGCTCCTACAATGAGCAGTTCTTC. This chain connects TRBV7-2 to TRBJ2-1; no clear D. Germline assignment: CDR1 SGHTA and CDR2 FQGNSA. The CDR3 length is 16 residues. V dropped 0 bases and J dropped 0 bases, with 9 bases sitting between them. Together with reference TRBV7-2 and TRBJ2-1, the CDR3 gives the full variable domain: GAGVSQSPSNKVTEKGKDVELRCDPISGHTALYWYRQSLGQGLEFLIYFQGNSAPDKSGLPSDRFSAERTGGSVSTLTIQRTQQEDSAVYLCASSLARVSSYNEQFFGPGTRLTVL.

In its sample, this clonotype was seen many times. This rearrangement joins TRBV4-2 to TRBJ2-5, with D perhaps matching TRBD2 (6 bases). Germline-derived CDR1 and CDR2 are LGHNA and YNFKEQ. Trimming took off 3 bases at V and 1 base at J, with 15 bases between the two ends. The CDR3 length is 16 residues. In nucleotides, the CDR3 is TGTGCCAGCAGCCAGAATACACAGGAGGGCCAAGAGACCCAGTACTTC. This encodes CASSQNTQEGQETQYF.

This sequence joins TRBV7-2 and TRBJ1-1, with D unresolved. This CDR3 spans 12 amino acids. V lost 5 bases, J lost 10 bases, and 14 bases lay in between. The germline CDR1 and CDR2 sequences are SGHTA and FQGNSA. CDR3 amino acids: CASSPTTFRAFF. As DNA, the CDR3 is TGTGCCAGCAGCCCCACGACATTCAGAGCTTTCTTT.

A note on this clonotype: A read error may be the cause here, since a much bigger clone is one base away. The CDR3 here is CASSTWTSGGSYNEQFF. The DNA for the CDR3 is TGTGCCAGCAGTACCTGGACTAGCGGGGGGTCCTACAATGAGCAGTTCTTC. This chain connects TRBV12-3 or TRBV12-4 to TRBJ2-1; TRBD2 matches 14 bases. CDR3 length: 17 amino acids. V lost 5 bases, J lost 1 base, and 4 bases stayed unmatched.